The 19 T cell receptor beta chains presented below share a single source sample, sequenced in a study of blood T cells in healthy people across ages. Primers used in a second PCR of about 6 to 12 cycles were a sample-barcoded 5' primer and a J-beta primer mix. TCRdb reprocessed the 5' RACE reads via MiXCR and lists one record per CDR3 protein. The table shows 800,000 or so distinct CDR3 sequences, with more than 20% occurring only once. These sequences were also reported in another study, on T cells of mothers and their children.

The sequenced material came from blood. The origin of the receptors is a boy aged 5-17 years in good health.

The chain uses TRBV5-1 and TRBJ2-7; no firm D call. V was shortened by 2 bases and J by 0 bases, with 6 bases between the two germline ends. The germline V gene has CDR1 SGHRS and CDR2 YFSETQ. This CDR3 comprises 13 residues. Written as DNA, the CDR3 is TGCGCCAGCAGCTTCGTCAGCTCCTACGAGCAGTACTTC. Amino acids: CASSFVSSYEQYF.

The rearrangement joins TRBV28 to TRBJ2-5; D is uncertain. Trimming left V 3 bases short and J 0 bases short, with 8 bases between. The CDR3 is 14 residues long. Germline-derived CDR1 and CDR2 are MDHEN and SYDVKM. The CDR3 coding sequence is TGTGCCAGCAGTTTCATGCTTCACCAAGAGACCCAGTACTTC. Translated, it gives CASSFMLHQETQYF.

In this sample, this clonotype turned up a few times. The chain links TRBV27 to TRBJ2-3; 8 positions agree with TRBD2. This CDR3 spans 16 amino acids. Germline values: CDR1 MNHEY, CDR2 SMNVEV (reference sequence). V was pared by 4 bases and J by 6 bases, with 12 bases of the junction left unmatched. Here the CDR3 reads CASSSIAGTRYDTQYF. CDR3 nucleotides: TGTGCCAGCAGTTCGATAGCGGGAACCCGTTACGATACGCAGTATTTT.

V usage is TRBV20-1 and J usage is TRBJ1-5; 7 bases align to TRBD1. Unmatched junction bases numbered 10, after V lost 3 bases and J lost 8 bases. The CDR3 is 14 amino acids. Germline V gives CDR1 DFQATT, CDR2 SNEGSKA (reference sequence). For the CDR3, the DNA is TGCAGTGCTAGGCTTAACAGGGGTTCAGAGCCCCAGCATTTT. Its protein is CSARLNRGSEPQHF.

The gene calls are TRBV7-2 and TRBJ2-5; D is perhaps TRBD2 (6 bases). CDR3 length equals 15 residues. Trimming removed 1 base at V and 2 bases at J, with 11 bases between. CDR1 and CDR2 (germline): SGHTA, FQGNSA. CDR3 protein: CASSLVLRGQETQYF. The CDR3 DNA follows: TGTGCCAGCAGCTTAGTTTTGCGGGGTCAAGAGACCCAGTACTTC. Full variable domain (missing parts from reference TRBV7-2 and TRBJ2-5): GAGVSQSPSNKVTEKGKDVELRCDPISGHTALYWYRQSLGQGLEFLIYFQGNSAPDKSGLPSDRFSAERTGGSVSTLTIQRTQQEDSAVYLCASSLVLRGQETQYFGPGTRLLVL.

This chain uses TRBV18 with TRBJ2-5, with a tentative D call TRBD2 (5 bases). The CDR3 is 13 amino acids. Deletions cut 3 bases from V and 1 base from J, with 6 bases between. Germline lookup yields CDR1 KGHSH and CDR2 LQKENI. The DNA of the CDR3 is TGTGCCAGCTCACCCGAGGGCCAAGAGACCCAGTACTTC. The encoded protein is CASSPEGQETQYF.

This clonotype was recorded a few times. The rearrangement joins TRBV19 to TRBJ2-5, with 7 bases identical to TRBD1. The J call may be incorrect, as the DNA end agrees better with TRBJ2-7. There are 14 residues in the CDR3. Germline CDR1 LNHDA, CDR2 SQIVND (reference sequence). The CDR3 sequence: CASKVTGNSYEQYF. CDR3 coding DNA: TGTGCCAGTAAAGTGACAGGGAACTCCTACGAGCAGTACTTC.

This clonotype was seen a few times. The J gene is TRBJ2-5, the V gene TRBV4-3; D is unclear. The V gene's germline CDR1 is LGHNA and CDR2 YSLEER. The CDR3 length is 15 residues. Trimming removed 0 bases at V and 1 base at J, with 9 bases between. Written as DNA, the CDR3 is TGCGCCAGCAGCCAAGACCAGAGTATCCAAGAGACCCAGTACTTC. Amino acids: CASSQDQSIQETQYF.

The CDR3 here is CASSSNLVGEQFF. The CDR3 bases are TGTGCCAGCAGCTCGAATTTAGTGGGTGAGCAGTTCTTC. This chain uses TRBV7-3 with TRBJ2-1; D gene uncertain. This CDR3 has 13 amino acids. Germline V CDR1 and CDR2: SGHTA, FQGTGA. V lost 4 bases and J lost 9, with 13 bases in between.

The V gene is TRBV24-1, the J gene TRBJ2-7, with D perhaps matching TRBD2 (6 bases). There are 13 residues in the CDR3. CDR1 KGHDR and CDR2 SFDVKD come from the germline V gene. Trimming removed 5 bases at V and 3 bases at J, with 10 bases between. The CDR3 DNA follows: TGTGCCACCAGTGCTGGAGGGGTCTACGAGCAGTACTTC. It translates to CATSAGGVYEQYF.

The CDR3 coding sequence is TGCGCCAGCAGCCAAGCGGCAGGGCGGGCTAATGAAAAACTGTTTTTT. It codes for CASSQAAGRANEKLFF. The chain uses TRBV4-3 and TRBJ1-4; weak D call: TRBD1 (5 bases). Trimming removed 1 base from V and 3 bases from J, with 12 bases in between. The CDR3 covers 16 residues. The V gene's germline CDR1 is LGHNA and CDR2 YSLEER.

This clonotype showed up just a few times. This chain links TRBV20-1 with TRBJ2-1; 12 bases align to TRBD2. V gave up 6 bases and J gave up 5 bases; unmatched junction bases: 5. Germline loops: CDR1 DFQATT, CDR2 SNEGSKA (reference sequence). The CDR3 sequence is 14 residues long. The CDR3 DNA is TGCAGTGCGCGGGGACTAGCGGGCAACAATGAGCAGTTCTTC. This encodes CSARGLAGNNEQFF.

The table lists this clonotype with a few counts. The chain carries TRBV27 and TRBJ2-2; a possible D gene is TRBD1 (6 bases). Germline V gives CDR1 MNHEY, CDR2 SMNVEV (reference sequence). This CDR3 is 12 amino acids long. Trimming took 8 bases from V and 6 from J, leaving 10 bases between them. CDR3 nucleotides: TGTGCCAGCCGAGGACAGCCCGGGGAGCTGTTTTTT. Translating it yields CASRGQPGELFF.

This chain joins TRBV6-6 and TRBJ1-5, with D possibly TRBD1 on 6 matching bases. The CDR3 loop spans 13 amino acids. V lost 7 bases to trimming and J lost 9 bases, with 16 bases between them. Looked up from germline, CDR1 is MNHNY and CDR2 is SVGAGI (reference sequence). The CDR3 sequence is CASNPGAQGPQHF. In DNA, the CDR3 is TGTGCCAGCAACCCGGGGGCGCAGGGGCCCCAGCATTTT.

This clonotype occurred a few times. V gene TRBV7-9 combines with J gene TRBJ2-3; D perhaps matches TRBD1 (6 bases). With 3 bases removed from V and 0 bases from J, the gap between germline ends came to 13 bases. Germline V lookup: CDR1 SEHNR, CDR2 FQNEAQ (reference sequence). This CDR3 spans 16 amino acids. CDR3 protein: CASSFWTVASTDTQYF. The CDR3 bases are TGTGCCAGCAGCTTTTGGACAGTTGCTAGCACAGATACGCAGTATTTT.

The chain joins TRBV4-2 to TRBJ2-1; 12 bases line up with TRBD2. Germline loops: CDR1 LGHNA, CDR2 YNFKEQ. V gave up 4 bases and J gave up 2 bases; unmatched junction bases: 9. This CDR3 region has 18 residues. The CDR3 coding sequence is TGTGCCAGCAGCCGGCTTATCACTAGCGGGAGGACCTACAATGAGCAGTTCTTC. It specifies CASSRLITSGRTYNEQFF.

The rearrangement uses TRBV4-3 and TRBJ2-1, with D tentatively TRBD1 or TRBD2 (5 bases each). Germline CDR1 LGHNA, CDR2 YSLEER. V lost 4 bases and J lost 6, with 13 bases in between. This CDR3 is built from 14 residues. This chain's CDR3 is CASSRDIGGNEQFF. As DNA, the CDR3 is TGCGCCAGCAGCCGCGACATTGGGGGCAATGAGCAGTTCTTC.

The V and J genes are TRBV6-1 and TRBJ2-6; 9 positions agree with TRBD1. This CDR3 has 19 residues. Germline V gene lookup returns CDR1 MNHNS and CDR2 SASEGT. V was clipped by 6 bases and J by 1 base; unmatched bases: 13. The CDR3 spells CASREWTGDIFSGANVLTF. The DNA of the CDR3 is TGTGCCAGCAGAGAATGGACAGGGGACATTTTTTCTGGGGCCAACGTCCTGACTTTC.

This clonotype was seen more than once but under ten times. The chain carries TRBV3-1 and TRBJ2-7; D is perhaps TRBD2 (6 bases). Germline-derived CDR1 and CDR2 are LGHDT and YNNKEL (reference sequence). Trimming took 8 bases from V and 3 from J, leaving 23 bases between them. CDR3 length: 16 amino acids. CDR3 sequence reads: CASGRGGRSIFYEQYF. Here the CDR3 DNA reads TGTGCCAGCGGCCGTGGGGGGAGGTCTATCTTCTACGAGCAGTACTTC.